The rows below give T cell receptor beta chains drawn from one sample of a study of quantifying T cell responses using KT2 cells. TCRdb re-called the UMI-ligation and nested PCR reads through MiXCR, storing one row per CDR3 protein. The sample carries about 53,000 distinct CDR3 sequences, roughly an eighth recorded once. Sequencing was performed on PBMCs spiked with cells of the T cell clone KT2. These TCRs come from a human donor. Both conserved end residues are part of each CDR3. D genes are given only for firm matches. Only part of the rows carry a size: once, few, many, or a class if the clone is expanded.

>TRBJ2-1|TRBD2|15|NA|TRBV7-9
TGTGCCAGCAGCTCCGGACTAGCGGGGGGCGATGAGCAGTTCTTC
CASSSGLAGGDEQFF
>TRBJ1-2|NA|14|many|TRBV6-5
TGTGCCAGCAGTACGGGGCCAGGGGCCTATGGCTACACCTTC
CASSTGPGAYGYTF
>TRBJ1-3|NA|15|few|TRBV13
TGTGCCAGCAGCTCGGACAGAGAGATAGGAAACACCATATATTTT
CASSSDREIGNTIYF
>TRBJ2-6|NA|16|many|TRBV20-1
TGCAGTGCTATTGCGGGCGCCGTTTCTGGGGCCAACGTCCTGACTTTC
CSAIAGAVSGANVLTF
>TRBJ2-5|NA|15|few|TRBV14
TGTGCCAGCAGCCAGCTCTCCGGGACCCAAGAGACCCAGTACTTC
CASSQLSGTQETQYF
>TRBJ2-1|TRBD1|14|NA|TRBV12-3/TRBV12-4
TGTGCCAGCAGCCGACGGGACAGCGACAATGAGCAGTTCTTC
CASSRRDSDNEQFF
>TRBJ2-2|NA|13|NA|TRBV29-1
TGCAGCGTTGGCCTACTCGCCGCCGGGGAGCTGTTTTTT
CSVGLLAAGELFF
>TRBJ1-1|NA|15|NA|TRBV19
TGTGCCAGTAGTAACGACGACGGATTGAACACTGAAGCTTTCTTT
CASSNDDGLNTEAFF
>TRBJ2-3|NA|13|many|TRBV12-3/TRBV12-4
TGTGCCAGCCGTAAATGGGGGGACACGTCCTGGTATTTT
CASRKWGDTSWYF
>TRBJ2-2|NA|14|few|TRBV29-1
TGCAGCGTTCTCGGGCAGTTGAACACCGGGGAGCTGTTTTTT
CSVLGQLNTGELFF
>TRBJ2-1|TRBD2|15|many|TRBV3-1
TGTGCCAGCAGCCCTAGCGGGATCTGGATCAATGAGCAGTTCTTC
CASSPSGIWINEQFF
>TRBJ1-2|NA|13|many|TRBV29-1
TGCAGCGTTGTCTGGCGAGACACCTATGGCTACACCTTC
CSVVWRDTYGYTF
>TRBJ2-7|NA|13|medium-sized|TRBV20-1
TGCAGTGCTAGCGGGACCGAAGTGAGCGAGCAGTACTTC
CSASGTEVSEQYF
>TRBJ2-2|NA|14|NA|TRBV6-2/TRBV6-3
TGTGCCAGCAGTTACAGGCAGGCGGCCGGGGAGCTGTTTTTT
CASSYRQAAGELFF
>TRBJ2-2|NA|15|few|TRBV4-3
TGCGCCAGCAGCGAGACATCCGCGAACACCGGGGAGCTGTTTTTT
CASSETSANTGELFF
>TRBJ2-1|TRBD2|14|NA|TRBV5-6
TGTGCCAGCAGCTTCCCGGGGGGGGGGAATGAGCAGTTCTTC
CASSFPGGGNEQFF
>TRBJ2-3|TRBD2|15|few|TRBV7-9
TGTGCCAGCAGCTTAGAGGGACTAGCGTCAGATACGCAGTATTTT
CASSLEGLASDTQYF
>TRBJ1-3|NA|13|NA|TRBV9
TGTGCCAGCAGCGTAGGTAGGGGAAACACCATATATTTT
CASSVGRGNTIYF
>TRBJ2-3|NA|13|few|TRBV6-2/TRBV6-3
TGTGCCACCAAGTTAGCGGGCACAGATACGCAGTATTTT
CATKLAGTDTQYF
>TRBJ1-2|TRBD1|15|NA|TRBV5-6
TGTGCCAGCAGACATTCAGGACAGGGGAGTTATGGCTACACCTTC
CASRHSGQGSYGYTF
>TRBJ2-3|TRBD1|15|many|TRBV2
TGTGCCAGCAGTGCCGGGACAGCTAGCACAGATACGCAGTATTTT
CASSAGTASTDTQYF
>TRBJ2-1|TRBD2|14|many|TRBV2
TGTGCCAGCAGTGTAGCGGGGGGTGTGAATGAGCAGTTCTTC
CASSVAGGVNEQFF
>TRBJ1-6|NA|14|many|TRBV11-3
TGTGCCAGCAGCTTAACCAGCTCAAATTCACCCCTCCACTTT
CASSLTSSNSPLHF
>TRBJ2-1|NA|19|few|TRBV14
TGTGCCAGCAGCCAAGACGTGAGGATTTGGGGGAGCTCCTACAATGAGCAGTTCTTC
CASSQDVRIWGSSYNEQFF
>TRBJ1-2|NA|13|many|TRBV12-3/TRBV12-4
TGTGCCAGCAGTTTAACGGGGAGCTATGGCTACACCTTC
CASSLTGSYGYTF
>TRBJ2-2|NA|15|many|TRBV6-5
TGTGCCAGCAGCTCCCCTGCGGGGGCTAGGCGTGAGCTGTTTTTT
CASSSPAGARRELFF